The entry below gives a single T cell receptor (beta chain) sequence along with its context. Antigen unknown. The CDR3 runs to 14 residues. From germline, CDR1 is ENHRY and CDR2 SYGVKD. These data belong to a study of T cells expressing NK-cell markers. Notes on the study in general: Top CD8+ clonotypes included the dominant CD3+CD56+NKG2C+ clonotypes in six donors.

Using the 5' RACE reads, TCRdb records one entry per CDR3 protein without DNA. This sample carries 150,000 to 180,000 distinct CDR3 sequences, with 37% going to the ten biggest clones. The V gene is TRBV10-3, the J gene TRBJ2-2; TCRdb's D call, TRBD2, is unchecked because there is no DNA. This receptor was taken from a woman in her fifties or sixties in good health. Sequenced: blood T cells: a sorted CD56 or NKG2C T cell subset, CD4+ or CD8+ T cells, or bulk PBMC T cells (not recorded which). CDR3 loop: CAISEIGLAGELFF.